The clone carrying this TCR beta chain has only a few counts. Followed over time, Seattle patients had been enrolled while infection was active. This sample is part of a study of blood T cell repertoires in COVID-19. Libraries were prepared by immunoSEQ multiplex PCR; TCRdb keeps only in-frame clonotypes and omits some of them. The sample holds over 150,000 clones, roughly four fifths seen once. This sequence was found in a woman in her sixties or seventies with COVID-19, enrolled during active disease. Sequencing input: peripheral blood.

In nucleotides, the CDR3 is TGCGCCAGCAGTCCCCGGGGTGGGAGAGGAGATACGCAGTATTTT. Amino acids: CASSPRGGRGDTQYF. The V call is TRBV10-1, the J call TRBJ2-3, with D tentatively TRBD2 (5 bases). V lost 5 bases, J lost 5 bases, and 17 bases lay in between. The CDR3 runs 15 residues. Germline V gene data show CDR1 as WNHNN and CDR2 as SYGVQD (reference sequence).